Listed below are T cell receptor beta chains from one sample, sequenced in a study of T and B cells in COVID-19 patients. TCRdb re-analysed the multiplex PCR reads in MiXCR, keeping a single row per CDR3 protein. Here the sample spans around 15,000 distinct CDR3 sequences, roughly 28% being singletons. Sequenced: blood. The receptors come from a human donor who had recovered from COVID-19. The conserved cysteine and the conserved F or W are not part of the CDR3 here.

V: TRBV18; J: TRBJ2-3; CDR3: ASSSTGGLATDTQY
V: TRBV6-5; J: TRBJ1-5; CDR3: ATLGGWNQPQH
V: TRBV27; J: TRBJ1-5; CDR3: ASSLWSGNQPQH
V: TRBV6-1; J: TRBJ1-4; CDR3: ASSKTGGSEKLF
V: TRBV12-3/TRBV12-4; J: TRBJ2-7; CDR3: ASSPYRNYEQY
V: TRBV12-3/TRBV12-4; J: TRBJ1-1; CDR3: ASSLSMGTGNTEAF
V: TRBV13; J: TRBJ2-1; CDR3: ASQKQGGPYNEQF
V: TRBV6-5; J: TRBJ1-5; CDR3: ASSSPRRNQPQH
V: TRBV6-1; J: TRBJ1-6; CDR3: ANGGGSSYNSPLH
V: TRBV6-5; J: TRBJ2-2; CDR3: ASSYSPRTGELF
V: TRBV7-2; J: TRBJ2-5; CDR3: ASSSGPSGTQY
V: TRBV6-6; J: TRBJ1-3; CDR3: ASSYDRSANTIY
V: TRBV12-3/TRBV12-4; J: TRBJ2-5; CDR3: ASSPDAQIRQETQY
V: TRBV6-5; J: TRBJ2-7; CDR3: ASSYRGSGGYEQY
V: TRBV29-1; J: TRBJ2-7; CDR3: SVERLAGLAEQY
V: TRBV5-4; J: TRBJ2-7; CDR3: ASSLGLAVPYEQY
V: TRBV20-1; J: TRBJ2-3; CDR3: SAQMGRGYTDTQY
V: TRBV6-5; J: TRBJ2-6; CDR3: ASSSPPRSGANVLT
V: TRBV24-1; J: TRBJ2-7; CDR3: ATSDRGEADEQY
V: TRBV20-1; J: TRBJ2-7; CDR3: SARGRMEYEQY
V: TRBV28; J: TRBJ1-4; CDR3: ASSLSGTGGAGKLF
V: TRBV5-1; J: TRBJ2-2; CDR3: ASSSEVGLAGEGGLTGELF
V: TRBV19; J: TRBJ1-1; CDR3: ASTDGSTRTEAF
V: TRBV5-1; J: TRBJ2-2; CDR3: ASSADSGAGELF
V: TRBV19; J: TRBJ1-3; CDR3: ASSGQGGSGNTIY
V: TRBV6-5; J: TRBJ1-1; CDR3: ASKKGRARMNTEAF
V: TRBV6-5; J: TRBJ2-3; CDR3: ASQLGSGGADTQY
V: TRBV27; J: TRBJ2-1; CDR3: ASSASGLAGGYNEQF
V: TRBV19; J: TRBJ2-7; CDR3: ASSPRTGYATGYEQY
V: TRBV7-9; J: TRBJ2-7; CDR3: ASSLGAPSVHEQY
V: TRBV10-3; J: TRBJ2-7; CDR3: ASSWGGPYEQY
V: TRBV6-5; J: TRBJ2-2; CDR3: ASSTGTGVTGELF
V: TRBV5-6; J: TRBJ1-1; CDR3: ASSLAPRRSDTEAF
V: TRBV7-2; J: TRBJ2-7; CDR3: ASSLVGDSSYEQY
V: TRBV19; J: TRBJ2-7; CDR3: ASSHRDLAYEQY
V: TRBV5-1; J: TRBJ2-2; CDR3: ASILDLPGTGELF
V: TRBV7-9; J: TRBJ2-7; CDR3: ASSSPLAGASYEQY
V: TRBV6-4; J: TRBJ1-1; CDR3: ASSDSQRGTEAF
V: TRBV27; J: TRBJ2-7; CDR3: ASSLGLGHSYEQY
V: TRBV6-5; J: TRBJ2-7; CDR3: ASSYTGPVDHEQY